This passage covers 14 T cell receptor beta chains from one sample sequenced in a study of T cells in women clearing cervical HPV infection. Method: immunoSEQ multiplex PCR; TCRdb's copy keeps in-frame clones and lacks some. Its table lists about 22,000 clones. Source material: blood buffy coat. These receptors all stem from a woman between 18 and 70 years old with a cervical HPV16 infection that either progressed to CIN3+ or cleared (not recorded which).

On this clone: From the germline J gene comes the end of the CDR3, since the read stops 3 residues before it. The gene calls are TRBV20-1 and TRBJ2-7, with D tentatively TRBD2 (5 bases). The CDR3 contains 13 residues. Per the germline V gene, CDR1 is DFQATT and CDR2 is SNEGSKA (reference sequence). V dropped 3 bases and J dropped 4 bases, with 13 bases sitting between them. CDR3 sequence: CSARSLTSYEQYF. The CDR3 bases that were read are TGCAGTGCTAGGTCCCTCACTAGTTACGAG.

The CDR3 reads CASSLTDRGLYYGQYF. The DNA read from the CDR3 is TGTGCCAGTAGCTTGACCGACAGGGGGCTCTACTATGGT. The chain uses TRBV19 and TRBJ2-4, with 10 positions matching TRBD1. The CDR3 end lies 3 residues beyond the end of the read and is filled in from the germline J gene. The CDR3 is 16 residues long. The germline V gene encodes CDR1 LNHDA and CDR2 SQIVND (reference sequence).

The part of the CDR3 DNA that was read is TGCGCCAGCAGCTTGGCCATCGGGACACAAACCTACGAG. Encoded protein: CASSLAIGTQTYE. The whole CDR3 region reads CASSLAIGTQTYEQYF. The chain combines TRBV5-1 with TRBJ2-7, with D maybe TRBD1 (6 bases). The read ends 3 residues early relative to the CDR3; the germline J gene fills the gap. This CDR3 has 16 amino acids. Deletions cut 0 bases from V and 2 bases from J, with 15 bases between. CDR1 and CDR2 from the germline V gene are SGHRS and YFSETQ.

Regarding this clone: The read halts 3 residues ahead of the CDR3 end, with the missing end drawn from the germline J gene. V usage is TRBV20-1 and J usage is TRBJ2-3, with 10 bases matching TRBD2. CDR1 and CDR2 (germline): DFQATT, SNEGSKA (reference sequence). The CDR3 runs 15 residues. The covered CDR3 bases are TGCAGTGCTAGGTTATCTAGCGGGAGTCAAGAGACG. Translated: CSARLSSGSQET. The whole CDR3 is CSARLSSGSQETQYF.

In regard to this clone: The sequenced fragment ends 3 residues before the CDR3 boundary, so the rest is inferred from the germline J gene. V gene TRBV5-1 combines with J gene TRBJ2-5, with no clear D. The CDR3 length is 14 residues. Germline V gives CDR1 SGHRS, CDR2 YFSETQ. The part of the CDR3 DNA that was read is TGCGCCAGCAGCTTGGATCTTGTCACAGATACC. Amino acid sequence: CASSLDLVTDT. The entire CDR3 sequence reads CASSLDLVTDTQYF.

CDR3 residues: CSALIAGGEETQYF. The covered CDR3 bases are TGCAGTGCCCTTATAGCGGGAGGGGAAGAGACC. The chain couples TRBV20-1 to TRBJ2-5, with TRBD2 identical over 11 bases. The CDR3 end is not reached by the read, which stops 3 residues before it; the germline J gene fills it in. Germline loops: CDR1 DFQATT, CDR2 SNEGSKA (reference sequence). There are 14 residues in the CDR3. The ends lost 6 bases at V and 3 bases at J; junction bases unmatched: 6.

As for this clone: The sequenced fragment ends 3 residues before the CDR3 boundary, so the rest is inferred from the germline J gene. V gene TRBV9 combines with J gene TRBJ2-2; a possible D gene is TRBD2 (5 bases). From germline, CDR1 is SGDLS and CDR2 YYNGEE. Trimming shortened V by 0 bases and J by 1 base, and 7 bases separated the two germline ends. The CDR3 has 15 residues. Here the CDR3 reads CASSVGTWNTGELFF. CDR3 DNA (partial): TGTGCCAGCAGCGTAGGGACTTGGAACACCGGGGAG.

Note on this clone: The read falls 3 residues short of the CDR3 end, and the missing part is taken from the germline J gene. The genes are TRBV27 and TRBJ1-2; 8 bases fit TRBD1. V was clipped by 5 bases and J by 7 bases; unmatched bases: 9. The CDR3 spans 14 residues. Per the germline V gene, CDR1 is MNHEY and CDR2 is SMNVEV (reference sequence). CDR3: CASSPRQGSSGYTF. CDR3 bases read: TGTGCCAGCAGTCCCCGACAGGGGTCTTCTGGC.

About this clone itself: The sequenced fragment ends 3 residues before the CDR3 boundary, so the rest is inferred from the germline J gene. The genes are TRBV2 and TRBJ2-3, with 8 nucleotides matching TRBD1. Germline CDR1 reads SNHLY; CDR2 reads FYNNEI. CDR3 length equals 14 residues. Partial CDR3 DNA: TGTGCCAGCAGTCCACAGGGGGTACAAGAGACG. Protein: CASSPQGVQET. The full CDR3 sequence reads CASSPQGVQETQYF.

Notes on this clone: The read ends 3 residues early relative to the CDR3; the germline J gene fills the gap. V is TRBV2 and J is TRBJ2-7; 9 nucleotides align to TRBD2. CDR1 and CDR2 from the germline V gene are SNHLY and FYNNEI. V lost 11 bases, J lost 2 bases, and 7 bases stayed unmatched. The CDR3 loop spans 13 amino acids. CDR3 sequence reads: CACVVAGAYEQYF. Incomplete CDR3 DNA: TGTGCCTGCGTGGTAGCGGGGGCCTACGAG. Complete variable domain (other parts from reference TRBV2 and TRBJ2-7): EPEVTQTPSHQVTQMGQEVILRCVPISNHLYFYWYRQILGQKVEFLVSFYNNEISEKSEIFDDQFSVERPDGSNFTLKIRSTKLEDSAMYFCACVVAGAYEQYFGPGTRLTVT.

A word on this clone: The read terminates 3 residues before the CDR3 end, so the remaining end is supplied by the germline J gene. This chain joins TRBV5-1 and TRBJ2-7; 8 nucleotides agree with TRBD2. V lost 3 bases and J lost 2; bases outside the gene matches: 10. The CDR3 has 16 amino acids. CDR1 is SGHRS, CDR2 YFSETQ, per germline. The CDR3 protein is CASSSSGGGQAYEQYF. The sequenced CDR3 bases are TGCGCCAGCAGCTCGTCAGGCGGGGGGCAGGCCTACGAG. The full variable domain, rest sourced from reference TRBV5-1 and TRBJ2-7, is KAGVTQTPRYLIKTRGQQVTLSCSPISGHRSVSWYQQTPGQGLQFLFEYFSETQRNKGNFPGRFSGRQFSNSRSEMNVSTLELGDSALYLCASSSSGGGQAYEQYFGPGTRLTVT.

As for this clone: The read comes to an end 3 residues before the CDR3 does, leaving the germline J gene to fill in the end. The rearrangement joins TRBV24-1 to TRBJ1-1, with 7 bases identical to TRBD1. The V gene end was trimmed by 2 bases and the J gene end by 4 bases; junction bases not matched to a gene: 12. Germline-derived CDR1 and CDR2 are KGHDR and SFDVKD. This CDR3 has 17 residues. Incomplete CDR3 DNA: TGTGCCACCAGTGATTCTAAAAAGGGGGCCGGGGGCACTGAA. Its translation: CATSDSKKGAGGTE. The entire CDR3 sequence reads CATSDSKKGAGGTEAFF.

Details on this clone: The read terminates 3 residues ahead of where the CDR3 ends, so the germline J gene completes it. The sample carries other DNA sequences with the same CDR3. The J gene is TRBJ2-5, the V gene TRBV20-1; D unresolved. CDR3 size: 11 residues. V lost 1 base to trimming and J lost 7 bases, with 7 bases between them. Germline CDR1 reads DFQATT; CDR2 reads SNEGSKA (reference sequence). CDR3 DNA, as far as it was read: TGCAGTGCTAGAGCACCCAGGACC. Translation: CSARAPRT. The whole CDR3 sequence reads CSARAPRTQYF.

Points on this clone: The CDR3 end is not reached by the read, which stops 3 residues before it; the germline J gene fills it in. The chain employs TRBV5-1 and TRBJ2-5, with D perhaps matching TRBD1 or TRBD2 (6 bases each). The CDR3 is made up of 15 amino acids. Germline V lookup: CDR1 SGHRS, CDR2 YFSETQ. The germline V and J ends were trimmed by 0 bases and 4 bases, with 13 bases remaining between them. The CDR3 DNA, read in part, is TGCGCCAGCAGCTTGGAGGGCAGGGGAGGAGAGACC. This encodes CASSLEGRGGET. The full CDR3 protein is CASSLEGRGGETQYF.